The next 2 T cell receptor beta chains were all read from a single sample in a study of long-term antiretroviral therapy in people with HIV. Investigators performed immunoSEQ version v3.0 at survey level. Using immunoSEQ multiplex PCR, the repertoire was profiled, and TCRdb retains in-frame clones only, with some absent. The table records some 25,000 clones, roughly 84% of them present only once. The sequenced sample was unsorted PBMCs, obtained approximately 4.5 years after starting antiretroviral therapy. These receptors were obtained from a man aged 25 to 45 with HIV.

The rearrangement uses TRBV6-1 and TRBJ2-1; possible D gene TRBD2, 6 bases. Germline CDR1 reads MNHNS; CDR2 reads SASEGT. The CDR3 is 14 residues long. Trimming removed 3 bases from V and 7 bases from J, with 13 bases in between. As DNA, the CDR3 is TGTGCCAGCAGTGAGGGACTCCGTCAGAATGAGCAGTTCTTC. Residues: CASSEGLRQNEQFF.

The chain joins TRBV27 to TRBJ2-3; TRBD2 aligns across 9 bases. Germline loops: CDR1 MNHEY, CDR2 SMNVEV (reference sequence). V lost 6 bases and J lost 6; bases outside the gene matches: 7. The CDR3 loop spans 14 amino acids. In DNA, the CDR3 is TGTGCCAGCAGCCCACTAGCGGGTGAGGATACGCAGTATTTT. Translated: CASSPLAGEDTQYF.